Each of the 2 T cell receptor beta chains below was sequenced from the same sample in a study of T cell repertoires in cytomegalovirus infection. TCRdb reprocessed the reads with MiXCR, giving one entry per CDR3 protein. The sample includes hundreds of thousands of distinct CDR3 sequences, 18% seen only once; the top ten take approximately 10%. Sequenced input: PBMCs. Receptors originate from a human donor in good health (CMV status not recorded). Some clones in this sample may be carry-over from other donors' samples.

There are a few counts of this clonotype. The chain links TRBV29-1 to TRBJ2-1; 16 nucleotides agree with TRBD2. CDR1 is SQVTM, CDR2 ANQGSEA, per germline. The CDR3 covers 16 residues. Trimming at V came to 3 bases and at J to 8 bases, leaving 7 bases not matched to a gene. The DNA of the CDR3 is TGCAGCGTTGAGTCCGGGACTAGCGGGAGGGGAGATGAGCAGTTCTTC. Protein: CSVESGTSGRGDEQFF.

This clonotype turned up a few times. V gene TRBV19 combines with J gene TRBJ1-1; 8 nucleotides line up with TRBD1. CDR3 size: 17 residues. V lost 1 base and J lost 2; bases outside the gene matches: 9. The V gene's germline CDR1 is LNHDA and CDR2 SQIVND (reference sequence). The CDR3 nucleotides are TGTGCCAGTAGTATAGTCTATGGGACAGGCAGTAACACTGAAGCTTTCTTT. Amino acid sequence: CASSIVYGTGSNTEAFF. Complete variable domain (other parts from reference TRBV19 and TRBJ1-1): DGGITQSPKYLFRKEGQNVTLSCEQNLNHDAMYWYRQDPGQGLRLIYYSQIVNDFQKGDIAEGYSVSREKKESFPLTVTSAQKNPTAFYLCASSIVYGTGSNTEAFFGQGTRLTVV.